A few counts support the clone carrying this T cell receptor beta chain. Methods used by the authors: Reference gene primer amplification in the assay estimated nucleated cell counts. TCRdb keeps only in-frame clones here, not all; method: immunoSEQ multiplex PCR. The D gene and trimming were derived from the DNA, and the V and J assignments and clone size from that table. The table lists 130,000 or so clones, roughly four fifths of them singletons. This entry comes from a study of blood T cell repertoires in COVID-19. On the study more broadly: Researchers got acute and convalescent COVID-19 samples from the United States, Italy and Spain. From T cells, B-cell-depleted T cells, or PBMCs came the material, which was cDNA or gDNA.

The CDR3 sequence is 12 residues long. Between the trimmed V and J ends, which lost 11 bases and 10 bases, there was a span of 18 bases. Germline CDR1 is ENHRY and CDR2 is SYGVKD. V usage is TRBV10-3 and J usage is TRBJ2-1, with D perhaps TRBD1 (5 bases). The receptor comes from an elderly woman with acute or convalescent COVID-19. The sequencing input was peripheral blood. CDR3 amino acids: CASTDSRTEQFF. DNA of the CDR3: TGTGCCTCTACTGACAGTAGGACCGAGCAGTTCTTC.